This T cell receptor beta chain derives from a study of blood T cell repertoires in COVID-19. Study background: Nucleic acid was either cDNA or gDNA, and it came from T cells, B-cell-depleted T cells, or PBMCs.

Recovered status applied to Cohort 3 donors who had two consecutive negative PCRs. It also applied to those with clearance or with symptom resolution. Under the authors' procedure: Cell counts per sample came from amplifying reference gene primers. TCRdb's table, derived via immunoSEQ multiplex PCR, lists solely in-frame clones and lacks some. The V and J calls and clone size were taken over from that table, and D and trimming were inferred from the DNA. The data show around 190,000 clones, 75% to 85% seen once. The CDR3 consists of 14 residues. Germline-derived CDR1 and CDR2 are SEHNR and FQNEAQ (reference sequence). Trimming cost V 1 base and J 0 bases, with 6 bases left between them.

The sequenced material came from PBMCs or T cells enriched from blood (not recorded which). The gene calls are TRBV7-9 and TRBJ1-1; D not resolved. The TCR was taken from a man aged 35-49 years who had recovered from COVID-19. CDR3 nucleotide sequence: TGTGCCAGCAGCTTAGGAACAGTGAACACTGAAGCTTTCTTT. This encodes CASSLGTVNTEAFF.